This record looks at one T cell receptor (beta chain) sequence and its context. The sample is drawn from a study of control samples from healthy donors and cancer patients. Data came from immunoSEQ multiplex PCR; TCRdb stores just in-frame clones and leaves some out. This sample has roughly 120,000 clones; approximately 90% occur once, and the top ten carry about 3.2%. In germline, CDR1 is LNHDA, CDR2 SQIVND (reference sequence). Losses at the gene ends were 3 bases for V and 2 bases for J; bases not matched to a gene: 5. The CDR3 loop spans 17 amino acids. What was sequenced was blood. The J gene is TRBJ2-1, the V gene TRBV19, with 12 bases lining up with TRBD2. The clonotype originates from a middle-aged man in good health. The CDR3 DNA reads TGTGCCAGTAGTATCACGGGACTAGCGGGCACCTACAATGAGCAGTTCTTC. Protein sequence: CASSITGLAGTYNEQFF.